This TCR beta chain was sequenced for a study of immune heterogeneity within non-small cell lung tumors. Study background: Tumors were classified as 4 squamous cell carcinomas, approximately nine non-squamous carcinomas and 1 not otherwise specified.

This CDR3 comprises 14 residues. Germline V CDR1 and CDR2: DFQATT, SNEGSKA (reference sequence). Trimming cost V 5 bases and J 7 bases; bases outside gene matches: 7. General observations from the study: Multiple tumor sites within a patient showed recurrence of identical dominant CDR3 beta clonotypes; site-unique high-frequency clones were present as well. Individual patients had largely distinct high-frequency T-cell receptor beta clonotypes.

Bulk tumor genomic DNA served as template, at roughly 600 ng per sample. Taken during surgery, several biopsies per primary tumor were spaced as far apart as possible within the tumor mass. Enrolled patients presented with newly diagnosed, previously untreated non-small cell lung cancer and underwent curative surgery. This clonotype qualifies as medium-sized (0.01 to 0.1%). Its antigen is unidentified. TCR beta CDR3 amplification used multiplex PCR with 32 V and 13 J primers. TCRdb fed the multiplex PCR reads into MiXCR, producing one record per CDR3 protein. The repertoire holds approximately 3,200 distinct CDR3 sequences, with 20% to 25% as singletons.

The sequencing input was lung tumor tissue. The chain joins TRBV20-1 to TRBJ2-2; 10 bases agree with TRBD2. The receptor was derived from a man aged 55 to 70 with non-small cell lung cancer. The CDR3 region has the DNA TGCAGTGCTCGGACTAGCGGCGGGGGCGGGGAGCTGTTTTTT. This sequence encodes CSARTSGGGGELFF.